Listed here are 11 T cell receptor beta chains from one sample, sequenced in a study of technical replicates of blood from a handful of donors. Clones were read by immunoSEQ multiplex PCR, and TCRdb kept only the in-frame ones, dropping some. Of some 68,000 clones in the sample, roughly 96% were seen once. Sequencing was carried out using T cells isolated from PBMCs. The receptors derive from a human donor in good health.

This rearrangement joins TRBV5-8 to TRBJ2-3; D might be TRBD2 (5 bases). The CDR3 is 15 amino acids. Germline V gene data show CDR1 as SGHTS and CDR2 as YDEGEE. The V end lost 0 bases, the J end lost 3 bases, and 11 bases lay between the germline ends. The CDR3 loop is CASSLAGDGTDTQYF. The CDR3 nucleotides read TGTGCCAGCAGCTTGGCCGGGGATGGAACAGATACGCAGTATTTT.

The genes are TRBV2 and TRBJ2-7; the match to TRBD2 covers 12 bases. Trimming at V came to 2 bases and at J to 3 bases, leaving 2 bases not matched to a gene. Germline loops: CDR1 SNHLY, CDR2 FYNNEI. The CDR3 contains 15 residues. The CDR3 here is CASSETSGGFYEQYF. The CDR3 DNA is TGTGCCAGCAGTGAAACTAGCGGGGGGTTCTACGAGCAGTACTTC.

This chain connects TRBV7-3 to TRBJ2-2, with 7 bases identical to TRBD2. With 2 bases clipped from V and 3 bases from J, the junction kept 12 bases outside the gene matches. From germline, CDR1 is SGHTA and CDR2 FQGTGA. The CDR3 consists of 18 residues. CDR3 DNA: TGTGCCAGCAGCTTATCTCAAGGAGGGAGGGGATACACCGGGGAGCTGTTTTTT. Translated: CASSLSQGGRGYTGELFF.

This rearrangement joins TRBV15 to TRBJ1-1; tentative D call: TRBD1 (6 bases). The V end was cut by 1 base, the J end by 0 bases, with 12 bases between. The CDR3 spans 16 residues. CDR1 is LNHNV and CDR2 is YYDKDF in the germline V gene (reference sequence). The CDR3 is CATSRAHQGLNTEAFF. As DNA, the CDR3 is TGTGCCACCAGCAGAGCTCATCAGGGGCTGAACACTGAAGCTTTCTTT.

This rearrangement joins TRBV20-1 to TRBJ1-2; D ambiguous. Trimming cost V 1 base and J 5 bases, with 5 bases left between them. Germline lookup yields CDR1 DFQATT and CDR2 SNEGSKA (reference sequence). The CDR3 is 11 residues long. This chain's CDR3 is CSARGRYGYTF. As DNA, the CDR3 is TGCAGTGCTAGAGGGAGATATGGCTACACCTTC.

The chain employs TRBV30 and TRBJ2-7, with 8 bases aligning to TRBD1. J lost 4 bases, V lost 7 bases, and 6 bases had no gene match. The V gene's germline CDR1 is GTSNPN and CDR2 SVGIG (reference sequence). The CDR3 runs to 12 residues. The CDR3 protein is CASDRGSYEQYF. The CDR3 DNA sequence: TGTGCCTCTGACAGGGGATCATACGAGCAGTACTTC.

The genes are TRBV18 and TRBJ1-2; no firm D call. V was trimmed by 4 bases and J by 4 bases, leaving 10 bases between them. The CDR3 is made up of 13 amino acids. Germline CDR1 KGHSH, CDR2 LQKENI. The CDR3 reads CASSQIPGYGYTF. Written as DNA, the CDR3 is TGTGCCAGCTCACAGATCCCGGGCTATGGCTACACCTTC.

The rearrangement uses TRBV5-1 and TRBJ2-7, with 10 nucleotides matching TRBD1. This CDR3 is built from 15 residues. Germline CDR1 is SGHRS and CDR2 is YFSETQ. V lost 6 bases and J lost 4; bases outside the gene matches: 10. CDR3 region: CASTRGDRGFYEQYF. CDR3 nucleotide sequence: TGCGCCAGCACGCGTGGGGACAGGGGATTTTACGAGCAGTACTTC. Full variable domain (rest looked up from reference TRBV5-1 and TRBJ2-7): KAGVTQTPRYLIKTRGQQVTLSCSPISGHRSVSWYQQTPGQGLQFLFEYFSETQRNKGNFPGRFSGRQFSNSRSEMNVSTLELGDSALYLCASTRGDRGFYEQYFGPGTRLTVT.

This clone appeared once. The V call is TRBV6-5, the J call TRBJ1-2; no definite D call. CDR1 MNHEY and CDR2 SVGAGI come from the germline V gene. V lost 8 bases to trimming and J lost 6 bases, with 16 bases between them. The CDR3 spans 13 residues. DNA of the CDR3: TGTGCCAGCTCCCTTGTGAGGGCCCATGGCTACACCTTC. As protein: CASSLVRAHGYTF.

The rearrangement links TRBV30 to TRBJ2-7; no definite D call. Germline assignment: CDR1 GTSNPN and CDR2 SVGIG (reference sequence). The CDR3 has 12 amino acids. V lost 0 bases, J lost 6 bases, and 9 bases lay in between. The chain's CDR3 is CAWSVIVREQYF. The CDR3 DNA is TGTGCCTGGAGTGTAATAGTACGCGAGCAGTACTTC.

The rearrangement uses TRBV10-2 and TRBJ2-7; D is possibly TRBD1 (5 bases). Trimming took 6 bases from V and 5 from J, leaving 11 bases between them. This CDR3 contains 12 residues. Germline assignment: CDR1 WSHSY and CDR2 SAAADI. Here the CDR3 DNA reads TGCGCCAGCAGAGGGGTTCTGGACGAGCAGTACTTC. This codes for CASRGVLDEQYF.